This T cell receptor (beta chain) derives from a study of T cells after yellow fever vaccination. Whole-study results and caveats: Highly abundant clonotypes carried over from the bulk population could end up in FACS-sorted repertoires as contaminants. Only a minor proportion of clonotypes was detected across both CD4 and CD8 compartments.

UMIs and a universal primer site were added when TCR cDNA was made by 5'RACE template switching. TCRdb re-called the 5' RACE reads with MiXCR, one entry per CDR3 protein. The top ten clones hold 14% of a sample with approximately 550,000 distinct CDR3 sequences, under 25% of them seen once. As regards this clonotype: What it binds is not known.

V gave up 3 bases and J gave up 6 bases, with 15 bases separating them. Germline V lookup: CDR1 SGDLS, CDR2 YYNGEE. This CDR3 region has 14 residues. The material sequenced was PBMCs, taken 15 days after the yellow fever booster vaccination. This clonotype was obtained from a man aged 25-40 years who received the YFV17D yellow fever vaccine. The chain uses TRBV9 and TRBJ2-5; the D call may be TRBD1 or TRBD2 (7 bases each). The CDR3 loop is CASSGGGQSKTQYF. The CDR3, as DNA: TGTGCCAGCAGCGGGGGGGGACAGAGCAAGACCCAGTACTTC.